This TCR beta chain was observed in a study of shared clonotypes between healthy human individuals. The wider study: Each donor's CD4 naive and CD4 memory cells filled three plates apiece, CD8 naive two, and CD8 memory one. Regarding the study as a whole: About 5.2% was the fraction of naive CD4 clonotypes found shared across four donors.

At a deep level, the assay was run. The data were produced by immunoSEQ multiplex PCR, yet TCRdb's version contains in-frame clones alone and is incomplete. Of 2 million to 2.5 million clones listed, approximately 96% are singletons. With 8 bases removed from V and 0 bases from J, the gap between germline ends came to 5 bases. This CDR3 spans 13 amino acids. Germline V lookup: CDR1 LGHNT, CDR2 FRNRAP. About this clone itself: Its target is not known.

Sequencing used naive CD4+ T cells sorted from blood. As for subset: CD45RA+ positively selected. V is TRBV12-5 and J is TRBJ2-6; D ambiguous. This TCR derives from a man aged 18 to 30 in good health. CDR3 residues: CASWASGANVLTF. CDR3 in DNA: TGTGCTAGTTGGGCCTCTGGGGCCAACGTCCTGACTTTC. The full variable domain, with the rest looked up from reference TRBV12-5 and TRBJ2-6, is DARVTQTPRHKVTEMGQEVTMRCQPILGHNTVFWYRQTMMQGLELLAYFRNRAPLDDSGMPKDRFSAEMPDATLATLKIQPSEPRDSAVYFCASWASGANVLTFGAGSRLTVL.